This T cell receptor (beta chain) was sequenced in a study of T-cell reconstitution after alpha-beta-depleted transplantation in children. The TCRbeta library incorporated unique molecular identifiers. Via MiXCR, TCRdb re-called the PCR reads, giving one row per CDR3 protein. Found here are approximately 350,000 distinct CDR3 sequences, about 9.3% of them singletons; the top ten hold less than 2.5%. Trimming left V 6 bases short and J 0 bases short, with 13 bases between. The germline gives CDR1 LNHDA, CDR2 SQIVND (reference sequence). CDR3 length: 15 residues. This clonotype came up a few times. The sample was PBMCs from the stem cell graft donor, taken from the stem cell graft. This rearrangement joins TRBV19 to TRBJ2-3, with D possibly matching TRBD1 (5 bases). This receptor was identified in a human donor who donated a stem cell graft to a child with acute lymphoblastic leukemia. The CDR3 loop reads CASSTPGYSTDTQYF. CDR3 nucleotides: TGTGCCAGTAGCACCCCAGGGTACAGCACAGATACGCAGTATTTT.